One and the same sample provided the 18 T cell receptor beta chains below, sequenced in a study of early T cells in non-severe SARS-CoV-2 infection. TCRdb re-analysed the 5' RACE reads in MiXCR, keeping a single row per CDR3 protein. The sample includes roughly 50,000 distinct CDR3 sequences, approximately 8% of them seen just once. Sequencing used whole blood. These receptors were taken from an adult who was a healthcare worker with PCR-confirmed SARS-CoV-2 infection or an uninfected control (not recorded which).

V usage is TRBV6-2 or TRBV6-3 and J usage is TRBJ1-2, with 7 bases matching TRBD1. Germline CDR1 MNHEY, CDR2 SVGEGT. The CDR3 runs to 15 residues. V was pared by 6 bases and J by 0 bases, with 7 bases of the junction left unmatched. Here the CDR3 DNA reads TGTGCCAGCAGCCGCAGGGGGGAAGCTAACTATGGCTACACCTTC. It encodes CASSRRGEANYGYTF.

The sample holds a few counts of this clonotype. The CDR3 nucleotides are TGTGCCAGCAGCTTAGAAGCTCTTGGGGAGACCCAGTACTTC. It specifies CASSLEALGETQYF. This chain uses TRBV11-1 with TRBJ2-5; D not resolved. There are 14 residues in the CDR3. V shed 1 base and J shed 5 bases, with 11 bases lying between them. Germline assignment: CDR1 SGHAT and CDR2 FQDESV (reference sequence).

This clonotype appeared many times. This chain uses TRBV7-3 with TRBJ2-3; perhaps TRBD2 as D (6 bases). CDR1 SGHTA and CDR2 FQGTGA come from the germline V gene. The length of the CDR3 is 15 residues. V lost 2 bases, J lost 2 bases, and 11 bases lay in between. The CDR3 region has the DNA TGTGCCAGCAGCTTAGGAGGGAAGCCCACAGATACGCAGTATTTT. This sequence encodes CASSLGGKPTDTQYF. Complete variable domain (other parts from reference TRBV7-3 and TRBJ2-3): GAGVSQTPSNKVTEKGKYVELRCDPISGHTALYWYRQSLGQGPEFLIYFQGTGAADDSGLPNDRFFAVRPEGSVSTLKIQRTERGDSAVYLCASSLGGKPTDTQYFGPGTRLTVL.

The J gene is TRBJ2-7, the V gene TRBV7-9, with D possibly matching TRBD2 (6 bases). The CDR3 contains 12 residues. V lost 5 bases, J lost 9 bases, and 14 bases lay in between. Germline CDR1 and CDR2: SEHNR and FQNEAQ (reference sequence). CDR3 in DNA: TGTGCCAGCAGCCCCCCGGGAGCGGGGCAGTACTTC. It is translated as CASSPPGAGQYF.

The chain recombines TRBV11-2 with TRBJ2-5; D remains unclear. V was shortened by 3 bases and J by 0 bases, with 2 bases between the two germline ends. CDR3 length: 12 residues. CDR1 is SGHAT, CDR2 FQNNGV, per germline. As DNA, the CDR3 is TGTGCCAGCAGCTTGTACCAAGAGACCCAGTACTTC. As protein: CASSLYQETQYF. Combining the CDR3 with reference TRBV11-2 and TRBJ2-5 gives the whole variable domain EAGVAQSPRYKIIEKRQSVAFWCNPISGHATLYWYQQILGQGPKLLIQFQNNGVVDDSQLPKDRFSAERLKGVDSTLKIQPAKLEDSAVYLCASSLYQETQYFGPGTRLLVL.

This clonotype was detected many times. The CDR3 protein is CASSRGGGQPQHF. In nucleotides, the CDR3 is TGTGCCAGCAGCCGGGGGGGCGGGCAGCCCCAGCATTTT. The chain couples TRBV7-8 to TRBJ1-5; the D gene is possibly TRBD1 (6 bases). V dropped 5 bases and J dropped 7 bases, with 12 bases sitting between them. This CDR3 region has 13 residues. Germline V gives CDR1 SGHVS, CDR2 FQNEAQ. The variable domain in full, completed from reference TRBV7-8 and TRBJ1-5, reads GAGVSQSPRYKVAKRGQDVALRCDPISGHVSLFWYQQALGQGPEFLTYFQNEAQLDKSGLPSDRFFAERPEGSVSTLKIQRTQQEDSAVYLCASSRGGGQPQHFGDGTRLSIL.

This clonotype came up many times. Here the CDR3 DNA reads TGTGCCAGCAGGTCCGGGGGGGGCGGCACCTACGAGCAGTACTTC. It encodes CASRSGGGGTYEQYF. The chain links TRBV28 to TRBJ2-7; 8 nucleotides line up with TRBD2. The CDR3 is 15 residues long. Trimming at V came to 6 bases and at J to 2 bases, leaving 9 bases not matched to a gene. Germline V gene sequence: CDR1 MDHEN, CDR2 SYDVKM.

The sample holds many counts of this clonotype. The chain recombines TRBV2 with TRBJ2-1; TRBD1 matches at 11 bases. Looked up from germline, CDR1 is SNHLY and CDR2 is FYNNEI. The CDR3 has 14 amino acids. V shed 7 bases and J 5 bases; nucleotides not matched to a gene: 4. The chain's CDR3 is CASKGQGANNEQFF. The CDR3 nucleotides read TGTGCCAGCAAAGGACAGGGGGCCAACAATGAGCAGTTCTTC.

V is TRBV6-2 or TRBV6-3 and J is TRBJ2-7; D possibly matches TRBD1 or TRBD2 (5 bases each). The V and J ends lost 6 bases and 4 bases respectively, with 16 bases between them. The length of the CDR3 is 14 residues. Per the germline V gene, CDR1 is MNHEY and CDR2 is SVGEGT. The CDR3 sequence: CASSPGTTGYEQYF. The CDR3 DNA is TGTGCCAGCAGCCCTGGGACGACGGGGTACGAGCAGTACTTC.

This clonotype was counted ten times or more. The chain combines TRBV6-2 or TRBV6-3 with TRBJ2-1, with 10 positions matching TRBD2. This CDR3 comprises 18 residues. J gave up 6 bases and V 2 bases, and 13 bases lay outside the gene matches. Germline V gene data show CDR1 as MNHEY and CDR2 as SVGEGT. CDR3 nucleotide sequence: TGTGCCAGCAGTTACATCCTAGCGGGAGTAAATCCGGGCAATGAGCAGTTCTTC. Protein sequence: CASSYILAGVNPGNEQFF.

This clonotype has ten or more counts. The CDR3 coding sequence is TGTGCCAGCAGCTTAGCGGGGGACCAGCCCCAGCATTTT. This encodes CASSLAGDQPQHF. V and J are TRBV7-6 and TRBJ1-5, with D maybe TRBD1 (5 bases). The CDR3 sequence is 13 residues long. Trimming shortened V by 0 bases and J by 7 bases, and 7 bases separated the two germline ends. The germline V gene has CDR1 SGHVS and CDR2 FNYEAQ.

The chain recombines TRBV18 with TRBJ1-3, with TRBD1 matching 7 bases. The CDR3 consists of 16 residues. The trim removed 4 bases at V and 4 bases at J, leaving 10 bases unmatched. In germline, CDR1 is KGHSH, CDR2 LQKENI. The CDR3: CASSRDRDRQGNTIYF. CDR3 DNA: TGTGCCAGCTCACGGGACCGGGACAGACAAGGAAACACCATATATTTT. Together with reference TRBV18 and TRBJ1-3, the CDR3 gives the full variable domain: NAGVMQNPRHLVRRRGQEARLRCSPMKGHSHVYWYRQLPEEGLKFMVYLQKENIIDESGMPKERFSAEFPKEGPSILRIQQVVRGDSAAYFCASSRDRDRQGNTIYFGEGSWLTVV.

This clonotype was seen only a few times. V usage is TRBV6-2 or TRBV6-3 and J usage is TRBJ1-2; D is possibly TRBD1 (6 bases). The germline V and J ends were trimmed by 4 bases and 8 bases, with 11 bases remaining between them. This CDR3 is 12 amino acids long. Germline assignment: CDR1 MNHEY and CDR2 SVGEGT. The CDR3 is CASSWTDRGYTF. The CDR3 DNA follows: TGTGCCAGCAGTTGGACAGATCGAGGCTACACCTTC.

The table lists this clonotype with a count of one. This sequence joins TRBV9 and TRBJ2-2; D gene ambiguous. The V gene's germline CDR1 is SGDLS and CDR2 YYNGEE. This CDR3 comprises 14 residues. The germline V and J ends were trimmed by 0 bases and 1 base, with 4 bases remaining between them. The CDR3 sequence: CASSVAGNTGELFF. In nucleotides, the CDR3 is TGTGCCAGCAGCGTAGCAGGGAACACCGGGGAGCTGTTTTTT.

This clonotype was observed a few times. The CDR3 sequence: CASRGQGSYGYTF. In DNA form, the CDR3 reads TGTGCCAGCAGAGGACAGGGTAGCTATGGCTACACCTTC. This sequence joins TRBV6-5 and TRBJ1-2, with 8 nucleotides matching TRBD1. Germline loops: CDR1 MNHEY, CDR2 SVGAGI. CDR3 length: 13 amino acids. Trimming at V came to 6 bases and at J to 4 bases, leaving 4 bases not matched to a gene.

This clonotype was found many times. CDR3 sequence reads: CASSFAGAPKETQYF. The CDR3 bases are TGTGCCAGCAGCTTTGCGGGGGCCCCGAAAGAGACCCAGTACTTC. This chain joins TRBV5-4 and TRBJ2-5, with D maybe TRBD2 (7 bases). Between the trimmed V and J ends, which lost 2 bases and 3 bases, there was a span of 14 bases. The germline V gene has CDR1 SGHNT and CDR2 YYREEE (reference sequence). CDR3 length: 15 residues.

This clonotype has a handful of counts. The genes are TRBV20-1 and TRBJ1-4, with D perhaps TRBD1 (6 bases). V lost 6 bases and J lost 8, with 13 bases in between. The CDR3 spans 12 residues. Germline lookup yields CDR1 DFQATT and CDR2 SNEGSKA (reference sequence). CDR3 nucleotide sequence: TGCAGTGCAGAACAGGGAGGGGAAAAACTGTTTTTT. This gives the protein CSAEQGGEKLFF.

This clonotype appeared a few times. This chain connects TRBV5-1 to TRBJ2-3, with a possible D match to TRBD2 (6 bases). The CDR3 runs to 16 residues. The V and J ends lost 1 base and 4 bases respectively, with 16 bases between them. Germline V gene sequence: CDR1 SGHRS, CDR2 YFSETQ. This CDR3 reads CASSLFGFGGADTQYF. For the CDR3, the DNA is TGCGCCAGCAGCTTGTTCGGCTTTGGCGGGGCAGATACGCAGTATTTT.